This TCR beta chain was captured in a study of blood T cell repertoires in COVID-19. The CDR3 extends over 13 amino acids. V trimming: 6 bases; J trimming: 3 bases; junction bases outside the gene matches: 3. Per germline, CDR1 MNHEY and CDR2 SMNVEV (reference sequence). This table comes from immunoSEQ multiplex PCR, and its TCRdb copy is limited to in-frame clones, with some not included. The data contain 150,000 or so clones, roughly 84% of them singletons. Sequencing was performed on peripheral blood. This TCR was recovered from a woman aged 55-70 years with acute or convalescent COVID-19. The chain links TRBV27 to TRBJ1-2; TRBD1 aligns across 8 bases. The CDR3 loop is CASRPGQDYGYTF. CDR3 nucleotides: TGTGCCAGCAGGCCGGGACAGGACTATGGCTACACCTTC.